The 24 T cell receptor beta chains below were found in one sample sequenced in a study of cytomegalovirus exposure and HLA in healthy donors. PCR amplification relied on 60 Vbeta primers (plus 13 Jbeta primers). Profiling relied on immunoSEQ multiplex PCR, and the TCRdb table lists in-frame clones only, not all of them. The data show roughly 180,000 clones, roughly a tenth seen once. Sequenced sample: PBMCs. The receptors here all came from a woman aged 30 to 39 in good health and CMV-seropositive.

The rearrangement links TRBV27 to TRBJ2-1, with 7 bases lining up with TRBD1. CDR1 is MNHEY and CDR2 is SMNVEV in the germline V gene (reference sequence). Unmatched junction bases numbered 6, after V lost 6 bases and J lost 4 bases. The CDR3 consists of 14 residues. CDR3 sequence: CASRLQGHYNEQFF. The CDR3 DNA reads TGTGCCAGCAGATTACAGGGGCATTACAATGAGCAGTTCTTC.

This clone was observed a few times. The J gene is TRBJ2-2, the V gene TRBV5-4, with 7 bases fitting TRBD1. CDR1 and CDR2 (germline): SGHNT, YYREEE (reference sequence). This CDR3 comprises 14 residues. V lost 1 base, J lost 7 bases, and 4 bases stayed unmatched. DNA for the CDR3: TGTGCCAGCAGCTTGAACAGGGGTGACGGGGAGCTGTTTTTT. It yields the protein CASSLNRGDGELFF.

This clone was counted a few times. The chain has TRBV5-1 and TRBJ1-1; D is uncertain. The CDR3 loop spans 15 amino acids. The V gene lost 2 bases and the J gene lost 3 bases, with 14 bases spanning the gap. The germline V gene encodes CDR1 SGHRS and CDR2 YFSETQ. The CDR3 protein is CASSLEDPRYTEAFF. The CDR3 region has the DNA TGCGCCAGCAGCTTAGAAGACCCTAGGTACACTGAAGCTTTCTTT. The whole variable domain, remainder taken from reference TRBV5-1 and TRBJ1-1, is KAGVTQTPRYLIKTRGQQVTLSCSPISGHRSVSWYQQTPGQGLQFLFEYFSETQRNKGNFPGRFSGRQFSNSRSEMNVSTLELGDSALYLCASSLEDPRYTEAFFGQGTRLTVV.

The sample holds a few counts of this clone. The chain combines TRBV11-3 with TRBJ2-7; D gene unclear. This CDR3 has 14 amino acids. The V gene's germline CDR1 is SGHNT and CDR2 YENEEA. V was trimmed by 1 base and J by 4 bases, leaving 11 bases between them. This CDR3 is CASSLAGTEYEQYF. CDR3 DNA: TGTGCCAGCAGCTTAGCAGGAACGGAATACGAGCAGTACTTC.

V usage is TRBV18 and J usage is TRBJ2-5, with a possible D match to TRBD1 (5 bases). Near its end, the DNA agrees better with TRBJ2-7, so the J call may be wrong. This CDR3 is built from 14 residues. Germline loops: CDR1 KGHSH, CDR2 LQKENI. The CDR3 DNA reads as TGTGCCAGCTCACAGGAGCACAGGAGCTACGAGCAGTACTTC. Residues: CASSQEHRSYEQYF.

V is TRBV19 and J is TRBJ2-2, with 8 bases that match TRBD2. V was pared by 7 bases and J by 7 bases, with 5 bases of the junction left unmatched. CDR3 length: 13 amino acids. CDR1 and CDR2 (germline): LNHDA, SQIVND (reference sequence). The CDR3 DNA follows: TGTGCCAGTACCCCGGGGGGGAACGGGGAGCTGTTTTTT. Translated: CASTPGGNGELFF. Filled out from reference TRBV19 and TRBJ2-2, the complete variable domain reads DGGITQSPKYLFRKEGQNVTLSCEQNLNHDAMYWYRQDPGQGLRLIYYSQIVNDFQKGDIAEGYSVSREKKESFPLTVTSAQKNPTAFYLCASTPGGNGELFFGEGSRLTVL.

This chain links TRBV25-1 with TRBJ1-1; possible D gene TRBD1, 6 bases. The CDR3 sequence is 16 residues long. The germline CDR1 and CDR2 sequences are MGHDK and SYGVNS. Trimming removed 1 base from V and 6 bases from J, with 18 bases in between. The CDR3 spells CASSEFQGMESAEAFF. CDR3 DNA sequence: TGTGCCAGCAGTGAATTTCAGGGGATGGAATCCGCTGAAGCTTTCTTT.

The DNA of the CDR3 is TGTGCCAGCAGGTCCACCGGGACAGATAATTCACCCCTCCACTTT. Protein product: CASRSTGTDNSPLHF. The J gene is TRBJ1-6, the V gene TRBV2, with 7 nucleotides matching TRBD1. Germline CDR1 and CDR2: SNHLY and FYNNEI. V trimming: 6 bases; J trimming: 5 bases; junction bases outside the gene matches: 7. The CDR3 extends over 15 amino acids.

This clone was recorded a few times. The rearrangement links TRBV12-5 to TRBJ2-5; 7 nucleotides line up with TRBD2. Germline trimming cut 5 bases from V and 7 bases from J; bases unmatched to any gene: 4. Germline lookup yields CDR1 LGHNT and CDR2 FRNRAP. The CDR3 has 12 amino acids. CDR3 residues: CASGRGEGTQYF. DNA of the CDR3: TGTGCTAGTGGTCGGGGGGAGGGGACCCAGTACTTC.

This chain uses TRBV7-8 with TRBJ2-5; 8 nucleotides match TRBD1. The V and J ends lost 2 bases and 0 bases, in that order; junction bases with no gene match: 5. Germline V gene lookup returns CDR1 SGHVS and CDR2 FQNEAQ. This CDR3 has 16 amino acids. The CDR3 DNA reads TGTGCCAGCAGCTTAACCGGGACAGGAAACCAAGAGACCCAGTACTTC. Its translation is CASSLTGTGNQETQYF. Combining the CDR3 with reference TRBV7-8 and TRBJ2-5 gives the whole variable domain GAGVSQSPRYKVAKRGQDVALRCDPISGHVSLFWYQQALGQGPEFLTYFQNEAQLDKSGLPSDRFFAERPEGSVSTLKIQRTQQEDSAVYLCASSLTGTGNQETQYFGPGTRLLVL.

This clone turned up a few times. The chain is built from TRBV11-2 and TRBJ2-1, with D tentatively TRBD2 (6 bases). The CDR3 contains 17 residues. Between the trimmed V and J ends, which lost 5 bases and 3 bases, there was a span of 20 bases. Germline V gives CDR1 SGHAT, CDR2 FQNNGV. CDR3 coding DNA: TGTGCCAGCAGCCCCGACCGGAGCGGGTGGATCTACAATGAGCAGTTCTTC. It yields the protein CASSPDRSGWIYNEQFF.

In its sample, this clone was seen a few times. The J gene is TRBJ2-3, the V gene TRBV5-1; D gene uncertain. V shed 0 bases and J shed 2 bases, with 13 bases lying between them. The CDR3 has 16 residues. Germline V lookup: CDR1 SGHRS, CDR2 YFSETQ. The CDR3 DNA follows: TGCGCCAGCAGCTTGGCCCTGAGCCACTACACAGATACGCAGTATTTT. Translation gives CASSLALSHYTDTQYF.

The gene calls are TRBV9 and TRBJ2-7; 7 nucleotides agree with TRBD1. The CDR3 loop spans 15 amino acids. Germline V gene lookup returns CDR1 SGDLS and CDR2 YYNGEE. J gave up 3 bases and V 3 bases, and 9 bases lay outside the gene matches. The CDR3 region has the DNA TGTGCCAGCAGCGGAGGGGTAGGGGGCCACTACGAGCAGTACTTC. Its protein is CASSGGVGGHYEQYF.

This clone was picked up a small number of times. This chain uses TRBV7-9 with TRBJ2-3, with D tentatively TRBD2 (6 bases). This CDR3 has 13 amino acids. Trimming removed 1 base from V and 11 bases from J, with 13 bases in between. Looked up from germline, CDR1 is SEHNR and CDR2 is FQNEAQ (reference sequence). CDR3 loop: CASSLDSRDLQYF. CDR3 in DNA: TGTGCCAGCAGCTTAGATTCCCGGGACTTGCAGTATTTT.

The chain joins TRBV29-1 to TRBJ2-5; D is possibly TRBD2 (6 bases). The ends were cut back, 4 bases at V and 4 bases at J, with 13 bases in the middle. Germline values: CDR1 SQVTM, CDR2 ANQGSEA. This CDR3 has 13 amino acids. The CDR3 sequence: CSVGAGRGETQYF. CDR3 coding DNA: TGCAGCGTTGGGGCAGGGCGGGGAGAGACCCAGTACTTC.

The genes are TRBV5-6 and TRBJ2-3, with 9 nucleotides matching TRBD2. The germline gives CDR1 SGHDT, CDR2 YYEEEE. This CDR3 has 12 residues. V dropped 4 bases and J dropped 12; count of bases not matched to a gene: 6. In nucleotides, the CDR3 is TGTGCCAGCAGCCCGGGACTAGCCCTTCAGTATTTT. Its translation is CASSPGLALQYF.

This rearrangement joins TRBV19 to TRBJ1-2; D unresolved. This CDR3 is 12 amino acids long. V dropped 9 bases and J dropped 8 bases, with 16 bases sitting between them. Per the germline V gene, CDR1 is LNHDA and CDR2 is SQIVND (reference sequence). The CDR3 bases are TGTGCCAGCATTGGGCGTGATTACGGCTACACCTTC. Residues: CASIGRDYGYTF.

This clone was observed a handful of times. V gene TRBV15 combines with J gene TRBJ1-2; TRBD1 might be the D (5 bases). This CDR3 is 14 amino acids long. With 1 base removed from V and 5 bases from J, the gap between germline ends came to 11 bases. Germline loops: CDR1 LNHNV, CDR2 YYDKDF (reference sequence). CDR3: CATSRGGVGYGYTF. CDR3 DNA: TGTGCCACCAGCAGAGGGGGGGTCGGGTATGGCTACACCTTC.

This clone has a handful of counts. The chain couples TRBV6-5 to TRBJ1-3; weak D call: TRBD1 (5 bases). The CDR3 totals 15 residues. Germline CDR1 is MNHEY and CDR2 is SVGAGI. The V end lost 0 bases, the J end lost 8 bases, and 14 bases lay between the germline ends. CDR3 in amino acids: CASSYSGSTGDTIYF. The CDR3 region has the DNA TGTGCCAGCAGTTACTCGGGTTCAACGGGGGACACCATATATTTT.

The chain recombines TRBV4-2 with TRBJ2-7; D remains unclear. V lost 0 bases to trimming and J lost 4 bases, with 4 bases between them. Germline V gene sequence: CDR1 LGHNA, CDR2 YNFKEQ. This CDR3 has 12 residues. CDR3: CASSQDQYEQYF. The CDR3 bases are TGTGCCAGCAGCCAAGACCAGTACGAGCAGTACTTC.

This clone was recorded a few times. J is TRBJ1-1 and V is TRBV19, with D possibly matching TRBD1 (6 bases). The CDR3 contains 14 residues. The V end lost 3 bases, the J end lost 5 bases, and 13 bases lay between the germline ends. Germline CDR1 is LNHDA and CDR2 is SQIVND (reference sequence). The CDR3, as DNA: TGTGCCAGTAGTATCACGTCCAGGGGAACTGAAGCTTTCTTT. It yields the protein CASSITSRGTEAFF.

V and J are TRBV6-4 and TRBJ2-3, with D possibly matching TRBD1 (6 bases). CDR3 size: 13 residues. Germline CDR1 reads MRHNA; CDR2 reads SNTAGT. V dropped 0 bases and J dropped 6 bases, with 7 bases sitting between them. The CDR3 sequence: CASSDSRGDTQYF. The CDR3, as DNA: TGTGCCAGCAGTGACTCGAGGGGGGATACGCAGTATTTT.

This clone was detected a few times. The chain recombines TRBV7-9 with TRBJ2-1, with D perhaps matching TRBD2 (5 bases). In germline, CDR1 is SEHNR, CDR2 FQNEAQ (reference sequence). V was pared by 7 bases and J by 9 bases, with 22 bases between. CDR3 length equals 15 residues. CDR3 DNA: TGTGCCAGCACTGCTCGAGGGTCGCGCCGTGTTGAGCAGTTCTTC. This translates into CASTARGSRRVEQFF.

This clone was found a few times. V and J are TRBV7-7 and TRBJ2-2, with D possibly being TRBD2 (5 bases). Germline values: CDR1 SSHAT, CDR2 FNYEAQ (reference sequence). The CDR3 is 13 residues long. V was clipped by 1 base and J by 5 bases, with 5 bases between them. CDR3 DNA: TGTGCCAGCAGCTTAGAGCGGACCGGGGAGCTGTTTTTT. It is translated as CASSLERTGELFF.